The clone carrying this T cell receptor beta chain was counted at least ten times. Antigen unknown. Time point noted: newly diagnosed GD, antithyroid drugs for less than 3 months. From RNA extracted from PBMCs, the TCR library was made. Investigators report Graves' disease was diagnosed under American Thyroid Association guidelines. Tubes containing EDTA received approximately 8.7 milliliters of drawn peripheral blood. The record originates from a study of regulatory T cells in long-lasting Graves disease. The study, taken as a whole, reports: Favored usage of TRBV28, TRBJ1-2 and TRBJ2-5 was recorded in persistent disease. Among the persistent patients, 2,741 public clonotypes were shared, more than the approximately 1,000 shared among new patients.

V was clipped by 5 bases and J by 0 bases, with 14 bases between them. The CDR3 has 16 residues. Germline CDR1 reads SGHTA; CDR2 reads FQGNSA. Libraries of TCR beta came from iRepertoire HTBI primers plus Arm-PCR of CDR3 regions. TCRdb reprocessed the multiplex PCR reads via MiXCR and lists one record per CDR3 protein. The sample carries around 500,000 distinct CDR3 sequences, more than 10% recorded once. These records were also assigned to another study, of T cells in Graves' hyperthyroidism and ophthalmopathy.

The receptor comes from a woman in her twenties or thirties with Graves disease. The V call is TRBV7-2, the J call TRBJ1-5; D call uncertain. Sequencing was performed on peripheral blood mononuclear cells (PBMCs), taken at new diagnosis, from a patient treated with antithyroid drugs. The CDR3 here is CASSPWADASNQPQHF. CDR3 DNA: TGTGCCAGCAGCCCATGGGCGGACGCTAGCAATCAGCCCCAGCATTTT.